The entry below gives a single T cell receptor beta chain sequence along with its context. The data derive from a study of OX40 agonist ivuxolimab in advanced cancers. Profiling relied on immunoSEQ multiplex PCR, and the TCRdb table lists in-frame clones only, not all of them. Among 41,000 or so clones listed, 87% were seen once. The CDR3 is 15 amino acids. V lost 7 bases and J lost 8, with 21 bases in between. Germline V gene data show CDR1 as SEHNR and CDR2 as FQNEAQ (reference sequence). This receptor was taken from an adult with an advanced solid tumor such as melanoma, head and neck, liver or kidney cancer. The sample was CD4+ or CD8+ T cells sorted from blood, taken in a trial of the OX40 agonist ivuxolimab. V and J are TRBV7-9 and TRBJ2-1; D may correspond to TRBD1 or TRBD2 (6 bases each). Here the CDR3 reads CASTYRGAGGDEQFF. In DNA, the CDR3 is TGTGCCAGCACCTATAGGGGGGCAGGTGGGGATGAGCAGTTCTTC.